These 8 T cell receptor beta chains share one sample of origin, sequenced in a study of shared clonotypes between healthy human individuals. Clones were read by immunoSEQ multiplex PCR, and TCRdb kept only the in-frame ones, dropping some. The sample includes about 2.4 million clones, over 85% of them seen just once. The sample comprised naive CD4+ T cells sorted from blood. Subset reported: CD45RA+ positively selected. These receptors all stem from a man between 18 and 35 years old in good health.

The chain links TRBV2 to TRBJ2-7, with TRBD2 as a possible D gene (5 bases). V lost 8 bases to trimming and J lost 7 bases, with 12 bases between them. The CDR3 has 11 residues. Germline CDR1 reads SNHLY; CDR2 reads FYNNEI. Here the CDR3 DNA reads TGTGCCAGCCGGGGAGCGGTTGAGCAGTACTTC. This translates into CASRGAVEQYF. Filled out from reference TRBV2 and TRBJ2-7, the complete variable domain reads EPEVTQTPSHQVTQMGQEVILRCVPISNHLYFYWYRQILGQKVEFLVSFYNNEISEKSEIFDDQFSVERPDGSNFTLKIRSTKLEDSAMYFCASRGAVEQYFGPGTRLTVT.

The chain uses TRBV7-2 and TRBJ2-5; TRBD2 matches 8 bases. Germline V gene lookup returns CDR1 SGHTA and CDR2 FQGNSA. The CDR3 length is 16 residues. The junction had 12 bases not matched to a gene; V was cut back by 5 bases and J by 4 bases. This CDR3 is CASSDPGPGTRETQYF. Here the CDR3 DNA reads TGTGCCAGCAGCGATCCGGGACCTGGGACTAGAGAGACCCAGTACTTC.

The chain links TRBV4-3 to TRBJ2-3; maybe TRBD2 (5 bases). V shed 1 base and J shed 3 bases, with 14 bases lying between them. Per germline, CDR1 LGHNA and CDR2 YSLEER. The CDR3 is made up of 16 amino acids. CDR3 protein: CASSQGVYRGTDTQYF. CDR3 DNA sequence: TGCGCCAGCAGCCAAGGGGTTTATAGAGGGACAGATACGCAGTATTTT.

This sequence joins TRBV5-6 and TRBJ2-7; 9 nucleotides match TRBD1. The CDR3 length is 16 residues. V shed 0 bases, J shed 1 base, and the junction held 5 bases outside the gene matches. Per the germline V gene, CDR1 is SGHDT and CDR2 is YYEEEE. The CDR3 sequence: CASSLETGGPSYEQYF. The DNA of the CDR3 is TGTGCCAGCAGCTTGGAGACAGGGGGACCTTCCTACGAGCAGTACTTC.

The gene calls are TRBV7-6 and TRBJ2-7, with 8 bases aligning to TRBD1. V trimming: 5 bases; J trimming: 1 base; junction bases outside the gene matches: 10. In germline, CDR1 is SGHVS, CDR2 FNYEAQ. This CDR3 comprises 16 residues. CDR3 nucleotides: TGTGCCAGCAGCCAGAGACTTGGACAGGGTTCCTACGAGCAGTACTTC. It codes for CASSQRLGQGSYEQYF.

CDR3 sequence reads: CASSQVGTGWEKLFF. In DNA form, the CDR3 reads TGTGCCAGCAGCCAAGTGGGCACCGGCTGGGAAAAACTGTTTTTT. The chain couples TRBV4-2 to TRBJ1-4; D remains unclear. Trimming pared 1 base from V and 8 bases from J, leaving 14 bases between. Germline V CDR1 and CDR2: LGHNA, YNFKEQ. The CDR3 is 15 residues long.

V gene TRBV7-2 combines with J gene TRBJ2-1; the match to TRBD1 covers 9 bases. Trimming cost V 1 base and J 16 bases; bases outside gene matches: 8. Germline V gives CDR1 SGHTA, CDR2 FQGNSA. CDR3 length: 13 amino acids. CDR3: CASSLVGDRDAFF. CDR3 sequence (DNA): TGTGCCAGCAGCTTAGTCGGGGACAGGGATGCCTTCTTC. The variable domain in full, with the rest retrieved from reference TRBV7-2 and TRBJ2-1, is GAGVSQSPSNKVTEKGKDVELRCDPISGHTALYWYRQSLGQGLEFLIYFQGNSAPDKSGLPSDRFSAERTGGSVSTLTIQRTQQEDSAVYLCASSLVGDRDAFFGPGTRLTVL.

V is TRBV2 and J is TRBJ2-3, with 11 nucleotides matching TRBD1. The trim removed 2 bases at V and 5 bases at J, leaving 9 bases unmatched. Germline CDR1 SNHLY, CDR2 FYNNEI. This CDR3 spans 17 amino acids. CDR3 DNA: TGTGCCAGCAGTGAACTGTCGGGGACAGGGGGAGGAGATACGCAGTATTTT. Protein: CASSELSGTGGGDTQYF.